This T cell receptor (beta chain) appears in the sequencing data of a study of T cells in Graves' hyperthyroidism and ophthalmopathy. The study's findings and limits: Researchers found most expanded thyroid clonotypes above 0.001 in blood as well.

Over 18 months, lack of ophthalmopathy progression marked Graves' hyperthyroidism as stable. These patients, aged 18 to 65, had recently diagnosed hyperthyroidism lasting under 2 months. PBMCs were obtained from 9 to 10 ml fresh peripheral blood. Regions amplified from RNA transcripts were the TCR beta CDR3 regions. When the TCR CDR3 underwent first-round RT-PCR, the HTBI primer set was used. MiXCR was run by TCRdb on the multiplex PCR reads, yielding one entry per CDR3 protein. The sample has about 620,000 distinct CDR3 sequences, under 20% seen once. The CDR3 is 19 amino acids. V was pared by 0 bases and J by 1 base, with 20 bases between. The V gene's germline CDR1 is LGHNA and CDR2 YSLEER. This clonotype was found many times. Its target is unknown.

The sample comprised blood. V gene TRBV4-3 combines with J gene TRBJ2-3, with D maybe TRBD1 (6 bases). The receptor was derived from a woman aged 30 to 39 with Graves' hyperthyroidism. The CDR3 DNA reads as TGCGCCAGCAGCCAAGATCTCGGCAGGGGAAATCTCCGCACAGATACGCAGTATTTT. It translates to CASSQDLGRGNLRTDTQYF.